This T cell receptor (beta chain) appears in the sequencing data of a study of molecular identifiers for immune sequencing clone quantification. CD8+CD4-CCR7+CD45RA+ cells were sorted as naive CD8 T cells. With respect to this clonotype: The antigen remains undetermined.

Study-wide points: Identical TCR molecules that share a barcode could lead to an underestimation of highly expanded clone sizes.

TCRdb re-analysed the PCR reads in MiXCR, keeping a single row per CDR3 protein. The table shows about 510,000 distinct CDR3 sequences, with about 21% occurring only once. Per germline, CDR1 LNHNV and CDR2 YYDKDF (reference sequence). V lost 2 bases to trimming and J lost 5 bases; unmatched junction nucleotides: 9. The CDR3 spans 16 residues. This clonotype originated in a human donor in good health. Some libraries in this study had Jurkat cell RNA spiked in. The sequencing sample was made of naive CD8+ T cells from blood, with Jurkat cell RNA spiked in. Subset noted: FACS-sorted CD8+CD4-CCR7+CD45RA+ naive T cells. This chain uses TRBV15 with TRBJ2-1; 7 bases line up with TRBD2. CDR3 coding DNA: TGTGCCACCAGCAGACCCACCGGACTAGGAGACAATGAGCAGTTCTTC. Translation: CATSRPTGLGDNEQFF.